This T cell receptor (beta chain) was identified in a study of blood T cell repertoires in COVID-19. Study at large: Material from acute and convalescent COVID-19 was sourced from the United States, Italy and Spain. PBMCs, B-cell-depleted T cells, or T cells provided the cDNA or gDNA that made up the material.

The CDR3 covers 15 residues. Germline V gene data show CDR1 as MDHEN and CDR2 as SYDVKM. V shed 6 bases and J 4 bases; nucleotides not matched to a gene: 10. Generated by immunoSEQ multiplex PCR, the TCRdb table keeps only in-frame clones and is missing some. The sample contains more than 150,000 clones, roughly 80% of which appear only once. All recovered Cohort 3 donors got two negative PCRs, got clearance, or saw symptom resolution. The V call is TRBV28, the J call TRBJ2-7, with 9 bases fitting TRBD1. The receptor comes from a woman aged 45-60 years who had recovered from COVID-19. Specimen: PBMCs or T cells enriched from blood (not recorded which). CDR3 in DNA: TGTGCCAGCAGCCGAACCGGGACAGGGAGGTACGAGCAGTACTTC. Translating gives CASSRTGTGRYEQYF. The full variable domain, its missing parts supplied by reference TRBV28 and TRBJ2-7, is DVKVTQSSRYLVKRTGEKVFLECVQDMDHENMFWYRQDPGLGLRLIYFSYDVKMKEKGDIPEGYSVSREKKERFSLILESASTNQTSMYLCASSRTGTGRYEQYFGPGTRLTVT.